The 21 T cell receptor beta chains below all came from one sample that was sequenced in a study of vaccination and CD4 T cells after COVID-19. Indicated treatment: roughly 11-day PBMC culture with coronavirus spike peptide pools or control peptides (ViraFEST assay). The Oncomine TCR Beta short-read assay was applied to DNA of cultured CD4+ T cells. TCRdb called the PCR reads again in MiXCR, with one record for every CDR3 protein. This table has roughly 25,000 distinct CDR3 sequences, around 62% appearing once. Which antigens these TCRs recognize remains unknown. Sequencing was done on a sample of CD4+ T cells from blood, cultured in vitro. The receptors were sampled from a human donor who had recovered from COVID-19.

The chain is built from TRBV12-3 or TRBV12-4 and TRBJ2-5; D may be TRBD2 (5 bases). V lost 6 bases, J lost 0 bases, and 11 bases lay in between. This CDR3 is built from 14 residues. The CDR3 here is CASRPGLHQETQYF. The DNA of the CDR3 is TGTGCCAGCAGACCTGGACTCCACCAAGAGACCCAGTACTTC.

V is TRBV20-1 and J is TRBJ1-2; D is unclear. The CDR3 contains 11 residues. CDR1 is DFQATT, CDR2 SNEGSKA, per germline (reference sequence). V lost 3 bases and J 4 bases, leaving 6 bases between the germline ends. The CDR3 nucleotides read TGCAGTGCTAGGGGGAGCTATGGCTACACCTTC. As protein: CSARGSYGYTF.

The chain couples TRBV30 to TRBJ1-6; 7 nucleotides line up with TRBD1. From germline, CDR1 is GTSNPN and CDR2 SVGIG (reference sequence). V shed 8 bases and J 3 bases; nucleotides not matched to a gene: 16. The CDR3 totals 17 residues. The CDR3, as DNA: TGTGCCCTCCGTGGGACAGTAAGCCCCTACTATAATTCACCCCTCCACTTT. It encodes CALRGTVSPYYNSPLHF.

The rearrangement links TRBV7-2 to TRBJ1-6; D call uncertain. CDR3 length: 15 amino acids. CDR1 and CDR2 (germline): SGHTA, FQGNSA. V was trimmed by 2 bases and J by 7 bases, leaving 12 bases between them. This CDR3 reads CASSLRPQRNSPLHF. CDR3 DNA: TGTGCCAGCAGCTTAAGGCCGCAACGGAATTCACCCCTCCACTTT.

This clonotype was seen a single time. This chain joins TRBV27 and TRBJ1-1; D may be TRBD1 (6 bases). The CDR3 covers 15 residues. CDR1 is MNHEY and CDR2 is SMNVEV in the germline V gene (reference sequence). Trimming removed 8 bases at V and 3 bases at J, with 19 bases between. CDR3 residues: CASGKAGVWDTEAFF. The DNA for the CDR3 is TGTGCCAGCGGGAAAGCAGGGGTTTGGGACACTGAAGCTTTCTTT.

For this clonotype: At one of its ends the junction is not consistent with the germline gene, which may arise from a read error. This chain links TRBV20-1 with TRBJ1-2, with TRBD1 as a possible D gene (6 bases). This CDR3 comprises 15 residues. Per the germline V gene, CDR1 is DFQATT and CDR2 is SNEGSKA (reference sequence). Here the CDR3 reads CSARGFFLDSQSPSF. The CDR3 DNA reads TGCAGTGCTAGAGGCTTCTTTTTGGACAGCCAGTCCCCAAGCTTC.

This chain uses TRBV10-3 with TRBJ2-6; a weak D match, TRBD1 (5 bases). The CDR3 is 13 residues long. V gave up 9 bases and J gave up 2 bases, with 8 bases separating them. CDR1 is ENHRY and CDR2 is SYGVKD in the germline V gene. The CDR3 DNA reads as TGTGCCATAGGGGTGGCTGGGGCCAACGTCCTGACTTTC. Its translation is CAIGVAGANVLTF.

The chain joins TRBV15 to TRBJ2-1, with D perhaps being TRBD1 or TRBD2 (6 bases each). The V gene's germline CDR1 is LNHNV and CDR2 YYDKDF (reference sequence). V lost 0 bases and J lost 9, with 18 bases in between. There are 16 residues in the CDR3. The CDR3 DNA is TGTGCCACCAGCAGAGACGGGGGCCGGGGCAGCAGTGAGCAGTTCTTC. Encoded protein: CATSRDGGRGSSEQFF.

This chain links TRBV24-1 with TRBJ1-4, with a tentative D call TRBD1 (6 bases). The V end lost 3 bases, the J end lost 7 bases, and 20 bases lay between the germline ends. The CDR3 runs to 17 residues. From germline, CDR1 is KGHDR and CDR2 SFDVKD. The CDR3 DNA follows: TGTGCCACCAGTGATGAGGGGGGGCGGGGGCGAGGTGAAAAACTGTTTTTT. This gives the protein CATSDEGGRGRGEKLFF.

CDR3 coding DNA: TGTGCCAGCAGTTTAGGGGGACTACCCACAGATACGCAGTATTTT. Its protein product is CASSLGGLPTDTQYF. The chain has TRBV12-3 or TRBV12-4 and TRBJ2-3; 7 positions match TRBD2. The V gene end was trimmed by 1 base and the J gene end by 2 bases; junction bases not matched to a gene: 3. This CDR3 contains 15 residues.

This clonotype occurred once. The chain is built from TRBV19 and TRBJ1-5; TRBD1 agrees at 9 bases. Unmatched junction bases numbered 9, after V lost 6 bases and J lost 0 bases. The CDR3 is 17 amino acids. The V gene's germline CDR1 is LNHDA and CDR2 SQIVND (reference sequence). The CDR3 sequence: CASRLTGGQYSNQPQHF. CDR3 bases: TGTGCCAGTAGATTGACAGGGGGACAGTATAGCAATCAGCCCCAGCATTTT.

The CDR3 nucleotides are TGCGCCAGCAGCTTCCAGCCGTCCATGGAAGAGCAGTACTTC. Residues: CASSFQPSMEEQYF. V usage is TRBV5-1 and J usage is TRBJ2-7, with D hard to call. CDR3 size: 14 residues. Germline V gene sequence: CDR1 SGHRS, CDR2 YFSETQ. V was shortened by 2 bases and J by 7 bases, with 16 bases between the two germline ends.

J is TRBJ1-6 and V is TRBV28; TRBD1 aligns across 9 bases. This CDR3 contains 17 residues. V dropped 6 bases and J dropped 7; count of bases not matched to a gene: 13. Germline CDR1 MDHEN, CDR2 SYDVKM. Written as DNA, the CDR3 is TGTGCCAGCAGACCCGGGACAGGGACTCGTAGGAATTCACCCCTCCACTTT. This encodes CASRPGTGTRRNSPLHF.

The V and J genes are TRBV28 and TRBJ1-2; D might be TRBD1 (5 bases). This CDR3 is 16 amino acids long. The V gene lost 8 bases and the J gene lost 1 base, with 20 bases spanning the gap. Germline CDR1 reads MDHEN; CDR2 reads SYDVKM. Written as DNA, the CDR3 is TGTGCCAGCCGCCCTCACACGGGGCGGAGTAACTATGGCTACACCTTC. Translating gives CASRPHTGRSNYGYTF.

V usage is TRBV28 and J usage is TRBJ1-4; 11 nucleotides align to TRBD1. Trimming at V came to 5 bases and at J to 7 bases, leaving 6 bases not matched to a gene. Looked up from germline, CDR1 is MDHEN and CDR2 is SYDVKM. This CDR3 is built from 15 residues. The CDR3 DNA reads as TGTGCCAGCAGTCCTCCCGGGACAGGGGGTGAAAAACTGTTTTTT. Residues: CASSPPGTGGEKLFF.

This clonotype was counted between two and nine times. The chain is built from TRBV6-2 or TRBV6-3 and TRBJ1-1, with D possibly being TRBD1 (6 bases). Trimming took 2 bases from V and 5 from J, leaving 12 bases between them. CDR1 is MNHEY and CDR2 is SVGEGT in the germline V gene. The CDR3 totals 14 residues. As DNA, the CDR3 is TGTGCCAGCAGTTACCATACAGGGACGACTGAAGCTTTCTTT. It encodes CASSYHTGTTEAFF.

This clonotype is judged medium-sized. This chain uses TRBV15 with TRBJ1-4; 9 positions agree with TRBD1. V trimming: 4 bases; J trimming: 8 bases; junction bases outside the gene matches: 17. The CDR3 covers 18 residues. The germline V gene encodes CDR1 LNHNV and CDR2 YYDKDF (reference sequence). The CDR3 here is CATSTHGTGTGRREKLFF. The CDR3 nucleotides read TGTGCCACCAGCACGCACGGGACAGGGACGGGGAGACGGGAAAAACTGTTTTTT.

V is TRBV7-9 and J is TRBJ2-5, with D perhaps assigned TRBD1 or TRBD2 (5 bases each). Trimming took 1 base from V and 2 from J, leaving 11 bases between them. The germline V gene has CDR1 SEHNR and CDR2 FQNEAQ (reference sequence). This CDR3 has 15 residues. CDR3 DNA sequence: TGTGCCAGCAGCTTAGTGCCGGGGACGCAAGAGACCCAGTACTTC. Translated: CASSLVPGTQETQYF. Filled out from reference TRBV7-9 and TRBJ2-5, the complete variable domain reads DTGVSQNPRHKITKRGQNVTFRCDPISEHNRLYWYRQTLGQGPEFLTYFQNEAQLEKSRLLSDRFSAERPKGSFSTLEIQRTEQGDSAMYLCASSLVPGTQETQYFGPGTRLLVL.

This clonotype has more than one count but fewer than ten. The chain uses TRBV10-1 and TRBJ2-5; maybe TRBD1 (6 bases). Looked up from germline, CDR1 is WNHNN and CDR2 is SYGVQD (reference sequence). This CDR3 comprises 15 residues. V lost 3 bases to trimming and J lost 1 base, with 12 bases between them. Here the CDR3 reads CASSEGGGGQETQYF. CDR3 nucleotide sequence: TGCGCCAGCAGTGAAGGTGGGGGCGGCCAAGAGACCCAGTACTTC.

CDR3: CASSPIPGGTAGELFF. The CDR3 bases are TGCGCCAGCAGCCCAATACCCGGGGGGACCGCCGGGGAGCTGTTTTTT. The chain combines TRBV4-3 with TRBJ2-2, with 7 bases aligning to TRBD2. Looked up from germline, CDR1 is LGHNA and CDR2 is YSLEER. V shed 4 bases, J shed 6 bases, and the junction held 11 bases outside the gene matches. The CDR3 is made up of 16 amino acids.

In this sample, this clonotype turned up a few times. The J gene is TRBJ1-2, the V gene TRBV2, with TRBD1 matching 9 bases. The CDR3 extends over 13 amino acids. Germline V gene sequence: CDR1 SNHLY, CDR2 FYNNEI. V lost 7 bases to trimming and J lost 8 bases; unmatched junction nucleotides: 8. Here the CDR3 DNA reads TGTGCCAGCACCCCTGGACAGGGGTTGGGCTACACCTTC. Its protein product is CASTPGQGLGYTF.